These T cell receptor beta chains were read from a single sample in a study of T cells in Graves' hyperthyroidism and ophthalmopathy. MiXCR, run by TCRdb on the multiplex PCR reads, gives a single entry per CDR3 protein. The data hold roughly 740,000 distinct CDR3 sequences, with approximately 16% observed a single time. Material for sequencing was blood. All receptors come from a young man with Graves' hyperthyroidism. Each CDR3 is given with its conserved first and last residue. A D gene is named only where the DNA matches it firmly. Rows give clone size only sometimes, using once, few, many, or a class for an expanded clone.

>TRBD1|TRBJ1-2|many|TRBV28
TGTGCCACCTGGAGGACAGGGCCCCTTGACTATGGCTACACCTTC
CATWRTGPLDYGYTF
>.|TRBJ2-2|.|TRBV28
TGTGCCACCCTCCCAGCGAAGCCCGGGGAGCTGTTTTTT
CATLPAKPGELFF
>.|TRBJ2-3|many|TRBV11-1
TGTGCCAGCACGGAGCCACAGGGAGATACGCAGTATTTT
CASTEPQGDTQYF
>TRBD2|TRBJ2-1|few|TRBV5-8
TGTGCCAGCAGCTCCTTCCTAGCGGATCTCGCCGGGGATGAGCAGTTCTTC
CASSSFLADLAGDEQFF
>.|TRBJ1-5|few|TRBV12-3/TRBV12-4
TGTGCCAGCAGTTTTTCTTATTCAACAGGGCCCAATCAGCCCCAGCATTTT
CASSFSYSTGPNQPQHF
>.|TRBJ2-3|.|TRBV10-3
TGTGCCATCAGTGAAGGAGATACGCAGTATTTT
CAISEGDTQYF
>TRBD2|TRBJ2-5|once|TRBV2
TGTGCCAGCAGTTCGGGACTAGCGGGCGAGACCCAGTACTTC
CASSSGLAGETQYF
>.|TRBJ2-1|many|TRBV12-3/TRBV12-4
TGTGCCAGCAGTTTCACGCACCGGGACAATGAGCAGTTCTTC
CASSFTHRDNEQFF
>.|TRBJ1-5|.|TRBV28
TGTGTCAGCAGCCAGACACCTAGCAATCAGCCCCAGCATTTT
CVSSQTPSNQPQHF
>.|TRBJ2-3|.|TRBV19
TGTGCCAGTAGTAACCCGGGAGTAAATACGCAGTATTTT
CASSNPGVNTQYF
>TRBD1|TRBJ2-7|many|TRBV20-1
TGCAGTGCTATCCCTCCCGGGACAGTCTCCTACGAGCAGTACTTC
CSAIPPGTVSYEQYF
>.|TRBJ2-1|few|TRBV20-1
TGCAGGGGAGGCGGGGAATTGTACAATGAGCAGTTCTTC
CRGGGELYNEQFF
>.|TRBJ1-2|few|TRBV29-1
TGCAGCTTTGAGGACAATAACTATGGCTACACCTTC
CSFEDNNYGYTF
>TRBD2|TRBJ2-1|.|TRBV2
TGTGCCAGCAGTGAAGAGGCTAGCGGGAACGGTGAGCAGTTCTTC
CASSEEASGNGEQFF
>TRBD2|TRBJ2-2|.|TRBV7-9
TGTGCCAGCAGCCGCCCCCTAGCGGGAGAAGCCACCGGGGAGCTGTTTTTT
CASSRPLAGEATGELFF